There are many counts of the clone carrying this T cell receptor beta chain. Antigen: not known. The authors amplified TCR beta CDR3 from genomic DNA using two-round multiplex PCR. Individual primers that were specific to each TRBV and TRBJ gene served in first-round PCR. As the PCR entered its second round, universal primers were used. TCRdb called the multiplex PCR reads again in MiXCR, with one record for every CDR3 protein. There are about 20,000 distinct CDR3 sequences in the sample; roughly 47% occur only once, and approximately 34% lies in the top ten. Germline V gives CDR1 SGHTA, CDR2 FQGNSA. The CDR3 is 15 residues long. V lost 4 bases, J lost 5 bases, and 6 bases stayed unmatched. These data are taken from a study of prognosis after radiotherapy for stage I lung cancer. Turning to the study itself: The period between April 2018 and January 2019 saw the enrollment of stage I non-small cell lung cancer patients. There were no patients who received concurrent therapy with stereotactic body radiotherapy.

Study outcomes and limitations: Whether the expanded TCR clones were tumor-specific was not determined.

The chain couples TRBV7-2 to TRBJ2-1; 9 positions agree with TRBD2. The TCR was taken from a donor older than 45 with non-small cell lung cancer. The sample in question was PBMCs, obtained before or after stereotactic body radiation therapy (not recorded which). CDR3: CASSYRTSADNEQFF. DNA for the CDR3: TGTGCCAGCAGCTACCGGACTAGCGCGGACAATGAGCAGTTCTTC.